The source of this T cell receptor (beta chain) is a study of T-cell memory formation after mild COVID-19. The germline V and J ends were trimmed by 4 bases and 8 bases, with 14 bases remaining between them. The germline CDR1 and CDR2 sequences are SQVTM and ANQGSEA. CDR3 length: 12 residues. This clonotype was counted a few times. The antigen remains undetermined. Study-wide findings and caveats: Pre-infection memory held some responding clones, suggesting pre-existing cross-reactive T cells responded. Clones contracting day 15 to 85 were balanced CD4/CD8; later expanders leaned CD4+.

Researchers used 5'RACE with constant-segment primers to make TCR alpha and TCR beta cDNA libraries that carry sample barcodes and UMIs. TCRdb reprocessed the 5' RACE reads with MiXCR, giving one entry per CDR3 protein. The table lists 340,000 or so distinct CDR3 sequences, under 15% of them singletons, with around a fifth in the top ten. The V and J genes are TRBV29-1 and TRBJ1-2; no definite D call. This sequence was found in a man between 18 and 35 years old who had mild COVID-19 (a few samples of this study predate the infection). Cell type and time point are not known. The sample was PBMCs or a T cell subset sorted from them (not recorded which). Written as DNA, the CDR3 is TGCAGCGTTGCGGAAGGGTACGGGGGCTACACCTTC. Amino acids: CSVAEGYGGYTF.